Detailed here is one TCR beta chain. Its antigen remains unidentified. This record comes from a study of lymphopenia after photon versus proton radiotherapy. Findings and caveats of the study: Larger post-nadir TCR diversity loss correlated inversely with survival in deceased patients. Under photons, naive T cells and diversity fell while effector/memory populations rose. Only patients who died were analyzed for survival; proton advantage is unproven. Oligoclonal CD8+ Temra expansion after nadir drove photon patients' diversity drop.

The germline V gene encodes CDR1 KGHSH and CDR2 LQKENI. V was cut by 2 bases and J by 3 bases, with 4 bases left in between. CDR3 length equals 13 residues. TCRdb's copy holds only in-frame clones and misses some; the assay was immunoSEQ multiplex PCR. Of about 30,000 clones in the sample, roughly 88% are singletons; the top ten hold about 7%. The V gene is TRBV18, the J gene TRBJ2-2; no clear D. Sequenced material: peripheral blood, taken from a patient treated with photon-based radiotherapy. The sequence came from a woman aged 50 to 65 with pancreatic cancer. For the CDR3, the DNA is TGTGCCAGCTCACCAGCGGACACCGGGGAGCTGTTTTTT. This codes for CASSPADTGELFF.